Reported below is one T cell receptor beta chain. Germline V gene sequence: CDR1 GTSNPN, CDR2 SVGIG (reference sequence). V was trimmed by 4 bases and J by 13 bases, leaving 20 bases between them. The CDR3 sequence is 12 residues long. Sequenced by immunoSEQ multiplex PCR; TCRdb stores in-frame clones only, minus some. Here the sample spans fewer than 200,000 clones, approximately 90% being singletons. This entry is derived from a study of T cell responses to AZD1222 COVID-19 vaccine. The chain links TRBV30 to TRBJ2-7, with D possibly called TRBD1 or TRBD2 (6 bases each). This clonotype originated in an adult in good health. Material: peripheral blood, obtained on day 0 of AZD1222 vaccination. CDR3 nucleotide sequence: TGTGCCTGGATTAAGGGGGGCCCGCGACTATACTTC. Protein product: CAWIKGGPRLYF. Filled out from reference TRBV30 and TRBJ2-7, the complete variable domain reads SQTIHQWPATLVQPVGSPLSLECTVEGTSNPNLYWYRQAAGRGLQLLFYSVGIGQISSEVPQNLSASRPQDRQFILSSKKLLLSDSGFYLCAWIKGGPRLYFGPGTRLTVT.